One T cell receptor (beta chain) is described in this entry. The sample is drawn from a study of blood T cell repertoires in COVID-19. The overall study: COVID-19 samples from acute and convalescent phases originated in the United States, Italy and Spain. PBMCs, B-cell-depleted T cells, or T cells were the source of the cDNA or gDNA that made up the material.

As handled by the study authors: By means of reference gene primer amplification, nucleated cell counts were estimated. Method: immunoSEQ multiplex PCR; TCRdb's copy keeps in-frame clones and lacks some. The V and J calls and clone size were taken over from that table, and D and trimming were inferred from the DNA. The sample carries 270,000 or so clones, under 90% recorded once. This CDR3 region has 14 residues. Germline V gives CDR1 MNHEY, CDR2 SVGAGI. V was cut by 7 bases and J by 4 bases, with 14 bases left in between. The chain carries TRBV6-5 and TRBJ1-3; unclear D gene. Sample: peripheral blood. The sequence derives from a woman aged 18-29 years with acute or convalescent COVID-19. For the CDR3, the DNA is TGTGCCAGCAAGGACGGTGGGGAGGGAAACACCATATATTTT. Protein: CASKDGGEGNTIYF.